These 28 T cell receptor beta chains originate from one sample sequenced in a study of Tregs in tolerant kidney transplant recipients (dated by TCRdb to about 2019). The library relied on the immunoSEQ multiplex PCR assay. TCRdb holds this immuneACCESS table with in-frame rearrangements only. Some clones are missing; in checked studies, unresolved V genes explain under half, and the rest has no known cause. The sample records 75,000 to 100,000 clones, over 85% of which are singletons. 1.5% to 2% of the sample rests with the top ten. Related donors were used in the transplants with nonmyeloablative bone marrow transplantation, and mixed chimerism was transient in the human trials. Sequencing was performed on CD4+ T cells from blood (PBMCs), taken 12 months after the transplant. The source of these receptors is a human patient who received a combined kidney and bone marrow transplant. Because of the transplant, the T cells may be the graft donor's rather than the patient's own.

The chain employs TRBV7-7 and TRBJ2-3, with 11 bases that match TRBD2. This CDR3 contains 14 residues. Germline CDR1 SSHAT, CDR2 FNYEAQ (reference sequence). The V and J ends lost 3 bases and 6 bases, in that order; junction bases with no gene match: 2. As DNA, the CDR3 is TGTGCCAGCAGCTTTAGCGGGGGGGCGGATACGCAGTATTTT. Translated: CASSFSGGADTQYF.

The rearrangement joins TRBV28 to TRBJ2-7, with TRBD2 identical over 9 bases. CDR1 is MDHEN, CDR2 SYDVKM, per germline. V lost 6 bases and J lost 0; bases outside the gene matches: 6. The CDR3 spans 15 residues. The CDR3 protein is CASSRTSDYSYEQYF. The CDR3, as DNA: TGTGCCAGCAGCCGGACTAGCGATTACTCCTACGAGCAGTACTTC.

The gene calls are TRBV5-4 and TRBJ2-7, with 7 bases fitting TRBD1. The germline gives CDR1 SGHNT, CDR2 YYREEE (reference sequence). The CDR3 loop spans 15 amino acids. V gave up 0 bases and J gave up 2 bases; unmatched junction bases: 5. The CDR3, as DNA: TGTGCCAGCAGCTTGGTAGGGGGCGGCACCTACGAGCAGTACTTC. This sequence encodes CASSLVGGGTYEQYF. Together with reference TRBV5-4 and TRBJ2-7, the CDR3 gives the full variable domain: ETGVTQSPTHLIKTRGQQVTLRCSSQSGHNTVSWYQQALGQGPQFIFQYYREEENGRGNFPPRFSGLQFPNYSSELNVNALELDDSALYLCASSLVGGGTYEQYFGPGTRLTVT.

The chain employs TRBV7-6 and TRBJ2-1; TRBD2 aligns across 12 bases. CDR1 SGHVS and CDR2 FNYEAQ come from the germline V gene. The CDR3 has 17 residues. The ends lost 6 bases at V and 4 bases at J; junction bases unmatched: 10. The CDR3 bases are TGTGCCAGCAGTCGACCCCCTCTAGCGGGGGGGTACAATGAGCAGTTCTTC. Translation gives CASSRPPLAGGYNEQFF.

The V and J genes are TRBV6-6 and TRBJ2-3; 9 bases line up with TRBD2. Trimming took 7 bases from V and 2 from J; bases not matched to a gene: 4. The CDR3 spans 14 residues. Germline CDR1 reads MNHNY; CDR2 reads SVGAGI (reference sequence). The CDR3 DNA is TGTGCCAGCAATAGCGGGGGCTACACAGATACGCAGTATTTT. It yields the protein CASNSGGYTDTQYF.

This chain connects TRBV10-3 to TRBJ2-5; 11 nucleotides align to TRBD2. J was trimmed by 1 base and V by 4 bases; bases with no gene match: 5. The CDR3 runs to 16 residues. Germline-derived CDR1 and CDR2 are ENHRY and SYGVKD. CDR3 protein: CAISAGTSGAQETQYF. The CDR3 bases are TGTGCCATCAGTGCGGGGACTAGCGGAGCCCAAGAGACCCAGTACTTC.

The CDR3 DNA reads as TGTGCCAGCAGTGAATGGGGCAGTGGATTTAGCACAGATACGCAGTATTTT. Its translation is CASSEWGSGFSTDTQYF. The chain links TRBV25-1 to TRBJ2-3; possibly TRBD1 for D (5 bases). Trimming took 1 base from V and 0 from J, leaving 14 bases between them. The CDR3 covers 17 residues. Germline values: CDR1 MGHDK, CDR2 SYGVNS.

The chain employs TRBV30 and TRBJ1-4; D gene unclear. The length of the CDR3 is 13 residues. V lost 4 bases, J lost 0 bases, and 6 bases lay in between. The germline V gene encodes CDR1 GTSNPN and CDR2 SVGIG (reference sequence). This chain's CDR3 is CAWMRATNEKLFF. The CDR3 nucleotides are TGTGCCTGGATGAGGGCAACTAATGAAAAACTGTTTTTT.

The chain couples TRBV9 to TRBJ1-2; 7 nucleotides line up with TRBD1. The V gene end was trimmed by 4 bases and the J gene end by 7 bases; junction bases not matched to a gene: 10. CDR1 SGDLS and CDR2 YYNGEE come from the germline V gene. The CDR3 sequence is 14 residues long. The CDR3 DNA sequence: TGTGCCAGCAGCCGAACAGGGGAAAGAGGTGGCTACACCTTC. The encoded protein is CASSRTGERGGYTF.

This chain links TRBV19 with TRBJ2-7; 12 bases map to TRBD2. Per germline, CDR1 LNHDA and CDR2 SQIVND (reference sequence). Losses at the gene ends were 8 bases for V and 7 bases for J; bases not matched to a gene: 9. CDR3 length equals 14 residues. The CDR3 DNA is TGTGCCAGTCGTTCTAGCGGGAGGGTGGGGGAGCAGTACTTC. Its translation is CASRSSGRVGEQYF.

This clone was counted a few times. This chain joins TRBV14 and TRBJ2-3, with 7 bases aligning to TRBD2. V was pared by 2 bases and J by 0 bases, with 5 bases of the junction left unmatched. This CDR3 is 16 amino acids long. The germline CDR1 and CDR2 sequences are SGHDN and FVKESK. CDR3 bases: TGTGCCAGCAGCCAACGGCTAGCGGAGAGCACAGATACGCAGTATTTT. This translates into CASSQRLAESTDTQYF.

The rearrangement uses TRBV28 and TRBJ2-1, with 7 bases identical to TRBD1. CDR3 size: 14 residues. V lost 8 bases and J lost 8; bases outside the gene matches: 12. Germline V gene lookup returns CDR1 MDHEN and CDR2 SYDVKM. The CDR3 DNA reads TGTGCCAGCCTCACCCCCCAGGGGGTGGATGAGCAGTTCTTC. It translates to CASLTPQGVDEQFF.

The chain combines TRBV28 with TRBJ1-2; D might be TRBD1 (6 bases). The V gene's germline CDR1 is MDHEN and CDR2 SYDVKM. Trimming stripped 4 bases from V and 6 bases from J, with 12 bases between. The CDR3 loop spans 13 amino acids. In DNA, the CDR3 is TGTGCCAGCAGTTCATGGACAGTTCATGGCTACACCTTC. Translation: CASSSWTVHGYTF.

The V gene is TRBV2, the J gene TRBJ2-3, with D unresolved. This CDR3 region has 13 residues. Germline loops: CDR1 SNHLY, CDR2 FYNNEI. With 6 bases removed from V and 5 bases from J, the gap between germline ends came to 12 bases. The CDR3 bases are TGTGCCAGCAGCTTACGTACCGGAGATACGCAGTATTTT. It yields the protein CASSLRTGDTQYF. The full variable domain, with the rest looked up from reference TRBV2 and TRBJ2-3, is EPEVTQTPSHQVTQMGQEVILRCVPISNHLYFYWYRQILGQKVEFLVSFYNNEISEKSEIFDDQFSVERPDGSNFTLKIRSTKLEDSAMYFCASSLRTGDTQYFGPGTRLTVL.

The chain combines TRBV28 with TRBJ2-7; D possibly corresponds to TRBD1 (7 bases). V was shortened by 5 bases and J by 6 bases, with 11 bases between the two germline ends. This CDR3 region has 12 residues. Looked up from germline, CDR1 is MDHEN and CDR2 is SYDVKM. CDR3 region: CASSIQGGEQYF. In DNA form, the CDR3 reads TGTGCCAGCAGTATCCAGGGGGGCGAGCAGTACTTC.

The chain employs TRBV5-4 and TRBJ2-1, with TRBD2 identical over 9 bases. The CDR3 covers 12 residues. Germline V gene data show CDR1 as SGHNT and CDR2 as YYREEE (reference sequence). Trimming removed 2 bases from V and 12 bases from J; junction bases left unmatched: 3. CDR3 sequence (DNA): TGTGCCAGCAGCTTCTTGACTAGCGGGCAGTTCTTC. It translates to CASSFLTSGQFF.

The CDR3 nucleotides are TGTGCCAGCAGTTGGGGACTAGCGGGAGGCGAGCAGTACTTC. This gives the protein CASSWGLAGGEQYF. This rearrangement joins TRBV6-5 to TRBJ2-7, with 15 bases matching TRBD2. With 4 bases clipped from V and 6 bases from J, the junction kept 1 base outside the gene matches. In germline, CDR1 is MNHEY, CDR2 SVGAGI. The CDR3 runs 14 residues.

The chain carries TRBV10-3 and TRBJ2-7; 11 bases agree with TRBD1. The CDR3 consists of 15 residues. Trimming took 1 base from V and 4 from J; bases not matched to a gene: 3. Per the germline V gene, CDR1 is ENHRY and CDR2 is SYGVKD. The CDR3 bases are TGTGCCATCAGTGAGTGGGGGACAGGGGGATACGAGCAGTACTTC. Its translation: CAISEWGTGGYEQYF.

The chain carries TRBV28 and TRBJ1-4; D unclear. This CDR3 spans 12 amino acids. CDR1 MDHEN and CDR2 SYDVKM come from the germline V gene. V lost 6 bases and J lost 8, with 10 bases in between. The CDR3 spells CASREVGEKLFF. CDR3 sequence (DNA): TGTGCCAGCAGGGAGGTTGGGGAAAAACTGTTTTTT. Combining the CDR3 with reference TRBV28 and TRBJ1-4 gives the whole variable domain DVKVTQSSRYLVKRTGEKVFLECVQDMDHENMFWYRQDPGLGLRLIYFSYDVKMKEKGDIPEGYSVSREKKERFSLILESASTNQTSMYLCASREVGEKLFFGSGTQLSVL.

The chain recombines TRBV19 with TRBJ2-2; the D gene is possibly TRBD1 (6 bases). The CDR3 covers 17 residues. The V end was cut by 4 bases, the J end by 3 bases, with 18 bases between. From germline, CDR1 is LNHDA and CDR2 SQIVND (reference sequence). For the CDR3, the DNA is TGTGCCAGTAGTACTAAAAGACAGGTGTTCTACACCGGGGAGCTGTTTTTT. Its translation: CASSTKRQVFYTGELFF.

The chain carries TRBV10-1 and TRBJ2-7; D gene unclear. Per the germline V gene, CDR1 is WNHNN and CDR2 is SYGVQD (reference sequence). This CDR3 region has 15 residues. V dropped 3 bases and J dropped 3 bases, with 15 bases sitting between them. The CDR3: CASSDGQAPFYEQYF. CDR3 DNA sequence: TGCGCCAGCAGTGACGGCCAGGCCCCCTTCTACGAGCAGTACTTC.

The genes are TRBV10-3 and TRBJ2-1, with 8 nucleotides matching TRBD2. Trimming cost V 7 bases and J 0 bases; bases outside gene matches: 2. The CDR3 sequence is 14 residues long. CDR1 and CDR2 (germline): ENHRY, SYGVKD. The CDR3 DNA follows: TGTGCCATCACAGGGACTAGCTCCTACAATGAGCAGTTCTTC. Translating gives CAITGTSSYNEQFF.

The rearrangement joins TRBV6-1 to TRBJ2-3; weak D call: TRBD2 (5 bases). Per germline, CDR1 MNHNS and CDR2 SASEGT. V lost 3 bases, J lost 1 base, and 17 bases lay in between. There are 17 residues in the CDR3. The CDR3 region has the DNA TGTGCCAGCAGTGACTACCCGGGAATGAGCGGCACAGATACGCAGTATTTT. Translation: CASSDYPGMSGTDTQYF.

This clone was seen once. The CDR3 loop reads CASSLFGGGNEKLFF. In DNA, the CDR3 is TGTGCCAGCAGCTTGTTCGGTGGGGGGAATGAAAAACTGTTTTTT. The chain employs TRBV5-4 and TRBJ1-4; D perhaps matches TRBD1 (5 bases). From germline, CDR1 is SGHNT and CDR2 YYREEE (reference sequence). The CDR3 extends over 15 amino acids. V dropped 1 base and J dropped 5 bases, with 12 bases sitting between them. The variable domain in full, completed from reference TRBV5-4 and TRBJ1-4, reads ETGVTQSPTHLIKTRGQQVTLRCSSQSGHNTVSWYQQALGQGPQFIFQYYREEENGRGNFPPRFSGLQFPNYSSELNVNALELDDSALYLCASSLFGGGNEKLFFGSGTQLSVL.

V and J are TRBV7-9 and TRBJ2-2; TRBD1 matches at 7 bases. The CDR3 loop spans 14 amino acids. Germline CDR1 reads SEHNR; CDR2 reads FQNEAQ (reference sequence). With V trimmed by 5 bases and J by 5 bases, 5 bases remained unmatched. The CDR3: CASSRDSPTGELFF. In nucleotides, the CDR3 is TGTGCCAGCAGCCGGGACAGCCCTACCGGGGAGCTGTTTTTT.

The chain carries TRBV28 and TRBJ2-1; 7 nucleotides align to TRBD2. Germline CDR1 and CDR2: MDHEN and SYDVKM. The CDR3 runs to 17 residues. The trim removed 5 bases at V and 6 bases at J, leaving 16 bases unmatched. The CDR3 is CASSPVGRDPNSNEQFF. The CDR3 coding sequence is TGTGCCAGCAGTCCCGTGGGGAGGGACCCTAATTCCAATGAGCAGTTCTTC.

The rearrangement joins TRBV11-3 to TRBJ2-1; TRBD2 aligns across 9 bases. With 4 bases clipped from V and 0 bases from J, the junction kept 7 bases outside the gene matches. There are 17 residues in the CDR3. Germline CDR1 SGHNT, CDR2 YENEEA. In DNA form, the CDR3 reads TGTGCCAGCAGCTCCCCAAGCGGGGGGAGCTCCTACAATGAGCAGTTCTTC. Protein: CASSSPSGGSSYNEQFF.

This clone was observed once. The CDR3 region has the DNA TGTGCCAGCAGCAATCGTCAGGAAAACTATGGCTACACCTTC. This codes for CASSNRQENYGYTF. The V gene is TRBV7-2, the J gene TRBJ1-2; D is unclear. Germline assignment: CDR1 SGHTA and CDR2 FQGNSA. The germline V and J ends were trimmed by 5 bases and 2 bases, with 12 bases remaining between them. There are 14 residues in the CDR3.